Each of the 24 T cell receptor beta chains below was sequenced from the same sample in a study of graft-versus-host responses after intestinal transplantation. No antigen has been identified for these receptors. Method: immunoSEQ multiplex PCR; TCRdb's copy keeps in-frame clones and lacks some. The sample includes approximately 110,000 clones, 90% to 95% of them seen just once. Sequenced material: unstimulated CD4+ T cells sorted from spleen or lymph node cells, taken before transplant. The receptors derive from a human donor who was the organ donor for an intestinal transplant.

The rearrangement links TRBV2 to TRBJ2-1; no definite D call. In germline, CDR1 is SNHLY, CDR2 FYNNEI. V was trimmed by 2 bases and J by 5 bases, leaving 10 bases between them. CDR3 length equals 14 residues. CDR3 in DNA: TGTGCCAGCAGTGAAAAGGCTTGGGACAATGAGCAGTTCTTC. It translates to CASSEKAWDNEQFF.

This chain joins TRBV7-9 and TRBJ2-1, with D uncertain. The V end lost 0 bases, the J end lost 0 bases, and 15 bases lay between the germline ends. Germline CDR1 SEHNR, CDR2 FQNEAQ (reference sequence). The CDR3 runs to 18 residues. The CDR3 is CASSLATAGPSSYNEQFF. The CDR3 DNA reads as TGTGCCAGCAGCTTAGCGACCGCCGGGCCTAGCTCCTACAATGAGCAGTTCTTC.

The genes are TRBV19 and TRBJ2-3; no clear D. CDR3 length: 14 residues. The V gene's germline CDR1 is LNHDA and CDR2 SQIVND (reference sequence). V lost 6 bases and J lost 4, with 14 bases in between. CDR3 in amino acids: CASSRNEAPDTQYF. In nucleotides, the CDR3 is TGTGCCAGTAGCCGCAACGAAGCACCAGATACGCAGTATTTT.

This chain connects TRBV7-2 to TRBJ2-5, with TRBD1 matching over 10 bases. CDR1 is SGHTA, CDR2 FQGNSA, per germline. With V trimmed by 4 bases and J by 2 bases, 1 base remained unmatched. The CDR3 is 14 amino acids. The CDR3 DNA reads TGTGCCAGCAGCTCGGACAGGGGGCAAGAGACCCAGTACTTC. It encodes CASSSDRGQETQYF.

The chain joins TRBV7-2 to TRBJ2-1; D not resolved. The CDR3 length is 13 residues. The germline V gene has CDR1 SGHTA and CDR2 FQGNSA. With 2 bases removed from V and 8 bases from J, the gap between germline ends came to 10 bases. The CDR3: CASSLLQHHEQFF. For the CDR3, the DNA is TGTGCCAGCAGCTTACTCCAGCATCATGAGCAGTTCTTC.

This sequence joins TRBV19 and TRBJ2-3; tentative D call: TRBD1 (6 bases). Germline lookup yields CDR1 LNHDA and CDR2 SQIVND (reference sequence). The CDR3 spans 16 residues. Trimming removed 5 bases from V and 2 bases from J, with 17 bases in between. CDR3 in DNA: TGTGCCAGTAGTTTACCAGGGGTCCCATCCACAGATACGCAGTATTTT. It translates to CASSLPGVPSTDTQYF.

The chain recombines TRBV6-1 with TRBJ1-1, with TRBD1 matching 8 bases. J was trimmed by 5 bases and V by 7 bases; bases with no gene match: 6. CDR3 length equals 13 residues. CDR1 is MNHNS, CDR2 SASEGT, per germline. The CDR3 coding sequence is TGTGCCAGCACCTACAGGGACAGGACTGAAGCTTTCTTT. Translating gives CASTYRDRTEAFF.

The V call is TRBV5-5, the J call TRBJ2-7; D gene ambiguous. The CDR3 spans 15 residues. Trimming took off 5 bases at V and 0 bases at J, with 15 bases between the two ends. Germline V lookup: CDR1 SGHKS, CDR2 YYEKEE (reference sequence). The CDR3 sequence is CASRPRQDFSYEQYF. For the CDR3, the DNA is TGTGCCAGCAGGCCCCGTCAGGATTTCTCCTACGAGCAGTACTTC. Complete variable domain (other parts from reference TRBV5-5 and TRBJ2-7): DAGVTQSPTHLIKTRGQQVTLRCSPISGHKSVSWYQQVLGQGPQFIFQYYEKEERGRGNFPDRFSARQFPNYSSELNVNALLLGDSALYLCASRPRQDFSYEQYFGPGTRLTVT.

The J gene is TRBJ2-7, the V gene TRBV6-5; unclear D gene. The CDR3 has 14 residues. Germline V CDR1 and CDR2: MNHEY, SVGAGI. Trimming cost V 5 bases and J 2 bases, with 13 bases left between them. The CDR3 reads CASSPLVLTYEQYF. The CDR3 DNA is TGTGCCAGCAGTCCCCTAGTCCTTACCTACGAGCAGTACTTC.

The chain combines TRBV5-1 with TRBJ2-2; TRBD1 agrees at 9 bases. The CDR3 runs 16 residues. Germline CDR1 and CDR2: SGHRS and YFSETQ. Trimming took 1 base from V and 3 from J; bases not matched to a gene: 4. Written as DNA, the CDR3 is TGCGCCAGCAGCTTGATAGGGACAGGGTACACCGGGGAGCTGTTTTTT. It codes for CASSLIGTGYTGELFF.

The V and J genes are TRBV6-1 and TRBJ2-2; 14 nucleotides line up with TRBD2. Germline V CDR1 and CDR2: MNHNS, SASEGT. The CDR3 sequence is 18 residues long. Trimming removed 2 bases from V and 6 bases from J; junction bases left unmatched: 8. CDR3 nucleotides: TGTGCCAGCAGTGAATTGGTGGGGGGACTAGCGGGAGCCGGGGAGCTGTTTTTT. Translated, it gives CASSELVGGLAGAGELFF.

This clone came up once. The chain employs TRBV6-6 and TRBJ1-2; unclear D gene. CDR1 and CDR2 from the germline V gene are MNHNY and SVGAGI (reference sequence). V lost 6 bases to trimming and J lost 5 bases, with 7 bases between them. The CDR3 sequence is 11 residues long. The CDR3 DNA reads TGTGCCAGCAGGGATCATTATGGCTACACCTTC. As protein: CASRDHYGYTF.

This chain joins TRBV12-5 and TRBJ2-1; D may be TRBD2 (5 bases). The V gene's germline CDR1 is LGHNT and CDR2 FRNRAP. The CDR3 length is 12 residues. Deletions cut 6 bases from V and 4 bases from J, with 7 bases between. The CDR3 reads CASGQRYNEQFF. Here the CDR3 DNA reads TGTGCTAGTGGCCAGCGGTACAATGAGCAGTTCTTC.

The chain carries TRBV19 and TRBJ2-2, with D uncertain. CDR1 LNHDA and CDR2 SQIVND come from the germline V gene (reference sequence). V was cut by 5 bases and J by 3 bases, with 10 bases left in between. The CDR3 is made up of 14 amino acids. CDR3 residues: CASSPLGYTGELFF. The CDR3 region has the DNA TGTGCCAGTAGTCCGTTAGGGTACACCGGGGAGCTGTTTTTT.

V is TRBV5-1 and J is TRBJ1-1, with a possible D match to TRBD1 (5 bases). With 0 bases removed from V and 0 bases from J, the gap between germline ends came to 18 bases. Germline CDR1 reads SGHRS; CDR2 reads YFSETQ. CDR3 length: 18 amino acids. CDR3 residues: CASSLDTGPSGMNTEAFF. CDR3 DNA sequence: TGCGCCAGCAGCTTGGACACAGGACCCAGCGGCATGAACACTGAAGCTTTCTTT.

The rearrangement uses TRBV30 and TRBJ1-2; 10 bases fit TRBD1. With 1 base clipped from V and 4 bases from J, the junction kept 3 bases outside the gene matches. Germline CDR1 reads GTSNPN; CDR2 reads SVGIG (reference sequence). The CDR3 runs 14 residues. The CDR3 sequence: CAWSGDRGIYGYTF. CDR3 nucleotide sequence: TGTGCCTGGAGTGGGGACAGGGGAATCTATGGCTACACCTTC.

The chain couples TRBV5-4 to TRBJ2-1; tentatively, D is TRBD2 (6 bases). V was shortened by 5 bases and J by 9 bases, with 18 bases between the two germline ends. CDR3 size: 14 residues. In germline, CDR1 is SGHNT, CDR2 YYREEE (reference sequence). The CDR3 bases are TGTGCCAGCAGTCCACCGGGACTCACTGGTGAGCAGTTCTTC. Translating it yields CASSPPGLTGEQFF.

V gene TRBV27 combines with J gene TRBJ1-2; the match to TRBD1 covers 11 bases. CDR3 size: 13 residues. Germline V gene sequence: CDR1 MNHEY, CDR2 SMNVEV (reference sequence). V lost 6 bases and J lost 6; bases outside the gene matches: 3. The CDR3 DNA reads TGTGCCAGCAGGTGGACAGGGGGCGATGGCTACACCTTC. Encoded protein: CASRWTGGDGYTF.

This rearrangement joins TRBV7-2 to TRBJ1-5; D might be TRBD1 (6 bases). The germline V gene has CDR1 SGHTA and CDR2 FQGNSA. Trimming left V 1 base short and J 7 bases short, with 11 bases between. The CDR3 consists of 14 residues. The CDR3 protein is CASSLDRVDQPQHF. The CDR3 DNA sequence: TGTGCCAGCAGCTTAGACAGGGTAGACCAGCCCCAGCATTTT.

V gene TRBV5-4 combines with J gene TRBJ1-3, with D perhaps matching TRBD1 (6 bases). V gave up 2 bases and J gave up 2 bases, with 8 bases separating them. Germline V gene data show CDR1 as SGHNT and CDR2 as YYREEE (reference sequence). The CDR3 runs 14 residues. CDR3 residues: CASSFGTTGNTIYF. CDR3 DNA: TGTGCCAGCAGCTTCGGGACAACTGGAAACACCATATATTTT.

The genes are TRBV5-8 and TRBJ1-5, with a tentative D call TRBD1 (6 bases). Trimming removed 0 bases from V and 4 bases from J, with 8 bases in between. Germline CDR1 is SGHTS and CDR2 is YDEGEE. The CDR3 loop spans 14 amino acids. The CDR3 DNA sequence: TGTGCCAGCAGCTTGGAGCAGGGGAATCAGCCCCAGCATTTT. Translated: CASSLEQGNQPQHF.

This chain connects TRBV30 to TRBJ2-1; D remains unclear. The germline CDR1 and CDR2 sequences are GTSNPN and SVGIG (reference sequence). This CDR3 region has 13 residues. Trimming took off 1 base at V and 0 bases at J, with 4 bases between the two ends. The CDR3 DNA sequence: TGTGCCTGGAGTGCTCGCTCCTACAATGAGCAGTTCTTC. Its protein is CAWSARSYNEQFF.

The chain recombines TRBV7-9 with TRBJ2-1, with TRBD2 matching over 7 bases. J was trimmed by 6 bases and V by 1 base; bases with no gene match: 6. The germline V gene encodes CDR1 SEHNR and CDR2 FQNEAQ (reference sequence). This CDR3 comprises 15 residues. This CDR3 reads CASSLGAGARNEQFF. Here the CDR3 DNA reads TGTGCCAGCAGCTTAGGCGCGGGAGCTCGCAATGAGCAGTTCTTC.

V is TRBV19 and J is TRBJ2-7; 7 positions agree with TRBD2. From germline, CDR1 is LNHDA and CDR2 SQIVND (reference sequence). V was clipped by 5 bases and J by 7 bases; unmatched bases: 8. This CDR3 is 13 amino acids long. The chain's CDR3 is CASSSIPGGEQYF. DNA of the CDR3: TGTGCCAGTAGTTCCATCCCCGGGGGGGAGCAGTACTTC.